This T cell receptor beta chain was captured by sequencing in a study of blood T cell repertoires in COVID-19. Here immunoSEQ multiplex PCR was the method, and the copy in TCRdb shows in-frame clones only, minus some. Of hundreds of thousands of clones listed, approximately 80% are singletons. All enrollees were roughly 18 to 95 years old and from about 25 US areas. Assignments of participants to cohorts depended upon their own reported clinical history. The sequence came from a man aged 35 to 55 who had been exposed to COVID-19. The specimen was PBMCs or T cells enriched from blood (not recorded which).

This CDR3 reads CASSGSSRLGQETQYF. In DNA, the CDR3 is TGTGCCAGCAGCGGGAGTAGTCGCCTAGGCCAAGAGACCCAGTACTTC. The chain carries TRBV9 and TRBJ2-5; no definite D call. Germline V gene sequence: CDR1 SGDLS, CDR2 YYNGEE. V gave up 3 bases and J gave up 1 base, with 16 bases separating them. The CDR3 spans 16 residues.